This T cell receptor beta chain was observed in a study of blood T cell repertoires in COVID-19. Recruits, aged roughly 18 to 95 years, lived in 20 to 30 US areas. Germline V gives CDR1 LNHDA, CDR2 SQIVND (reference sequence). The trim removed 0 bases at V and 3 bases at J, leaving 8 bases unmatched. The CDR3 extends over 16 amino acids. The protocol was immunoSEQ multiplex PCR, while the TCRdb copy is restricted to in-frame clones and leaves out a portion. Altogether about 250,000 clones are present, 80% to 90% being singletons, with the ten largest covering around 15%. The sequence was obtained from a man between 18 and 29 years old who had recovered from COVID-19. J is TRBJ2-7 and V is TRBV19; 7 bases are shared with TRBD1. Sequenced input: PBMCs or T cells enriched from blood (not recorded which). The CDR3 region is CASSIDQGVSVYEQYF. CDR3 DNA: TGTGCCAGTAGTATAGACCAGGGGGTTTCGGTCTACGAGCAGTACTTC.